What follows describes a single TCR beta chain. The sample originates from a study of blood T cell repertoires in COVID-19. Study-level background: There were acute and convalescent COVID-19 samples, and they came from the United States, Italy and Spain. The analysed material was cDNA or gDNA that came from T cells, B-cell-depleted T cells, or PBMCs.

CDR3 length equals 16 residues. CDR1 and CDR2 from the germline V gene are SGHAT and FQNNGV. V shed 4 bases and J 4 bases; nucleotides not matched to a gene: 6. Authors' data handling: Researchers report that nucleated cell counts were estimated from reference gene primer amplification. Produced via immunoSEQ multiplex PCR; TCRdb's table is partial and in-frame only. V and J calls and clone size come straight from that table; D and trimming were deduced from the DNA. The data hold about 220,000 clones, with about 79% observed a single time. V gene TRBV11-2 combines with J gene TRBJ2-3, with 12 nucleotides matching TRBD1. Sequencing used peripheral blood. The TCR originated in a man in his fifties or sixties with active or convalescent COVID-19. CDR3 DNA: TGTGCCAGCAGCTGGCCGGGACAGGGGGCATCAGATACGCAGTATTTT. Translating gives CASSWPGQGASDTQYF.